What follows are 26 T cell receptor beta chains derived from one specimen sequenced in a study of T cell clonality in common variable immunodeficiency. General study results and limits: In common variable immunodeficiency, TCR beta chains reportedly carried fewer deletions and N-nucleotide insertions.

TCRdb's copy holds only in-frame clones and misses some; the assay was immunoSEQ multiplex PCR. This sample's clone table lists some 16,000 clones. Which antigens these TCRs recognize remains unknown. The specimen was peripheral blood mononuclear cells. Receptor source: a human donor with common variable immunodeficiency.

Turning to this clone: The read falls 3 residues short of the CDR3 end, and the missing part is taken from the germline J gene. The rearrangement links TRBV6-2 or TRBV6-3 to TRBJ2-5; TRBD2 matches 11 bases. CDR3 length: 15 amino acids. Unmatched junction bases numbered 13, after V lost 10 bases and J lost 6 bases. Looked up from germline, CDR1 is MNHEY and CDR2 is SVGEGT. CDR3 loop: CAILALAGGRKTQYF. The DNA read from the CDR3 is TGTGCCATCCTCGCCCTAGCGGGGGGAAGAAAGACC.

CDR3 DNA, as far as it was read: TGTGCCAGCAGCCCTGGCGGGCACTATGGC. It codes for CASSPGGHYG. The full CDR3 protein is CASSPGGHYGYTF. V usage is TRBV7-3 and J usage is TRBJ1-2; no definite D call. The read halts 3 residues ahead of the CDR3 end, with the missing end drawn from the germline J gene. V shed 5 bases and J shed 3 bases, with 10 bases lying between them. The CDR3 extends over 13 amino acids. Germline V CDR1 and CDR2: SGHTA, FQGTGA.

Worth noting for this clone: The read ends 3 residues before the CDR3 terminus; that terminus is restored from the germline J gene. V gene TRBV19 combines with J gene TRBJ1-5; D might be TRBD1 (6 bases). CDR1 and CDR2 (germline): LNHDA, SQIVND (reference sequence). This CDR3 is 14 amino acids long. V was pared by 10 bases and J by 1 base, with 14 bases between. The CDR3 protein is CATGPGVSNQPQHF. Incomplete CDR3 DNA: TGTGCCACCGGACCAGGGGTCAGCAATCAGCCC.

Concerning this clone: The CDR3 end is not reached by the read, which stops 3 residues before it; the germline J gene fills it in. The chain couples TRBV16 to TRBJ2-1, with a weak D call TRBD1 (7 bases). CDR3 length: 12 amino acids. The V end was cut by 2 bases, the J end by 9 bases, with 8 bases between. Germline assignment: CDR1 KGHSY and CDR2 FQNENV. CDR3: CASSQQGGEQFF. The part of the CDR3 DNA that was read is TGTGCCAGCAGCCAACAGGGGGGTGAG.

Worth noting for this clone: The read ends 3 residues early relative to the CDR3; the germline J gene fills the gap. This sequence joins TRBV5-1 and TRBJ2-3; 15 bases map to TRBD2. After removal of 4 bases from V and 3 bases from J, the junction contained 9 bases not matched to a gene. Germline V lookup: CDR1 SGHRS, CDR2 YFSETQ. The CDR3 is 18 residues long. CDR3 bases read: TGCGCCAGCAGCAGTGGACTAGCGGGAGGGTTACGGACAGATACG. This gives the protein CASSSGLAGGLRTDT. The complete CDR3 protein is CASSSGLAGGLRTDTQYF.

Turning to this clone: The read falls 3 residues short of the CDR3 end, and the missing part is taken from the germline J gene. The chain uses TRBV19 and TRBJ1-2; D gene uncertain. The V and J ends lost 8 bases and 4 bases respectively, with 8 bases between them. The CDR3 is 11 amino acids. The V gene's germline CDR1 is LNHDA and CDR2 SQIVND (reference sequence). The part of the CDR3 DNA that was read is TGTGCCAGTGAAACAGCCTATGGC. This encodes CASETAYG. The full CDR3 protein is CASETAYGYTF.

By frequency, this clone is medium-sized. The read comes to an end 3 residues before the CDR3 does, leaving the germline J gene to fill in the end. J is TRBJ2-7 and V is TRBV29-1, with D perhaps matching TRBD2 (6 bases). This CDR3 is built from 11 residues. Per germline, CDR1 SQVTM and CDR2 ANQGSEA. V was pared by 4 bases and J by 6 bases, with 10 bases between. The sequenced part of the CDR3 DNA is TGCAGCGTTGCCGCGGGGAGCGAG. Its protein product is CSVAAGSE. The entire CDR3 protein is CSVAAGSEQYF.

As to this clone: The CDR3 end lies 3 residues beyond the end of the read and is filled in from the germline J gene. The J gene is TRBJ1-4, the V gene TRBV20-1, with 12 positions matching TRBD1. V shed 5 bases and J 2 bases; nucleotides not matched to a gene: 6. This CDR3 contains 16 residues. Germline V lookup: CDR1 DFQATT, CDR2 SNEGSKA (reference sequence). The CDR3 DNA, read in part, is TGCAGTGCTCCCTCGGGACAGGGGGCGACTAATGAAAAA. Protein: CSAPSGQGATNEK. The CDR3 reads in full as CSAPSGQGATNEKLFF.

Details on this clone: Coverage ceases 3 residues before the CDR3 finishes, and the germline J gene fills in the end. The chain carries TRBV19 and TRBJ2-7; 9 positions match TRBD2. Germline CDR1 LNHDA, CDR2 SQIVND (reference sequence). The CDR3 runs 18 residues. Germline trimming cut 4 bases from V and 0 bases from J; bases unmatched to any gene: 13. This CDR3 is CASSKRGSLAGSSYEQYF. CDR3 DNA, as far as it was read: TGTGCCAGTAGTAAAAGGGGCTCTCTAGCGGGAAGCTCCTACGAG.

With respect to this clone: The sequenced fragment ends 3 residues before the CDR3 boundary, so the rest is inferred from the germline J gene. This chain joins TRBV10-3 and TRBJ1-1; 7 positions agree with TRBD1. V trimming: 7 bases; J trimming: 5 bases; junction bases outside the gene matches: 10. The CDR3 is 14 residues long. The germline V gene has CDR1 ENHRY and CDR2 SYGVKD. The CDR3 is CAITRDRAGTEAFF. The part of the CDR3 DNA that was read is TGTGCCATCACCCGTGACAGGGCTGGGACTGAA.

As for this clone: The observed sequence ends 3 residues before the CDR3 terminus, with the missing tail filled in from the germline J gene. The rearrangement links TRBV2 to TRBJ2-2, with D perhaps matching TRBD1 (5 bases). CDR3 length equals 14 residues. The germline V gene encodes CDR1 SNHLY and CDR2 FYNNEI. V gave up 7 bases and J gave up 1 base, with 10 bases separating them. The DNA read from the CDR3 is TGTGCCAGCAAGAAGGGGCTGAACACCGGGGAG. Amino acid sequence: CASKKGLNTGE. In full, the CDR3 is CASKKGLNTGELFF. The variable domain in full, completed from reference TRBV2 and TRBJ2-2, reads EPEVTQTPSHQVTQMGQEVILRCVPISNHLYFYWYRQILGQKVEFLVSFYNNEISEKSEIFDDQFSVERPDGSNFTLKIRSTKLEDSAMYFCASKKGLNTGELFFGEGSRLTVL.

The CDR3 region is CASSLQEGYGYTF. The CDR3 bases that were read are TGTGCCAGCAGCTTACAGGAGGGCTATGGC. The chain joins TRBV7-2 to TRBJ1-2; the D is unclear. The sequence runs out 3 residues before the end of the CDR3; the remainder is reconstructed from the germline J gene. Looked up from germline, CDR1 is SGHTA and CDR2 is FQGNSA. V was shortened by 2 bases and J by 4 bases, with 8 bases between the two germline ends. CDR3 size: 13 residues.

A word on this clone: The sequenced fragment ends 3 residues before the CDR3 boundary, so the rest is inferred from the germline J gene. The V call is TRBV20-1, the J call TRBJ2-1; 12 nucleotides align to TRBD2. CDR3 length: 15 amino acids. J gave up 4 bases and V 3 bases, and 4 bases lay outside the gene matches. Germline V CDR1 and CDR2: DFQATT, SNEGSKA (reference sequence). This chain's CDR3 is CSARVLAGGYNEQFF. The covered CDR3 bases are TGCAGTGCTAGGGTACTAGCGGGGGGTTACAATGAG.

To note about this clone: The read halts 3 residues ahead of the CDR3 end, with the missing end drawn from the germline J gene. V gene TRBV5-1 combines with J gene TRBJ2-7, with TRBD2 as a possible D gene (8 bases). The V end lost 4 bases, the J end lost 4 bases, and 18 bases lay between the germline ends. The germline CDR1 and CDR2 sequences are SGHRS and YFSETQ. CDR3 size: 15 residues. CDR3 sequence reads: CASSPGGTEQYEQYF. CDR3 bases read: TGCGCCAGCAGCCCGGGGGGGACAGAACAATACGAG.

As regards this clone: The CDR3 end is not reached by the read, which stops 3 residues before it; the germline J gene fills it in. The gene calls are TRBV18 and TRBJ1-6; D is uncertain. Germline CDR1 KGHSH, CDR2 LQKENI. The CDR3 is 18 residues long. Between the trimmed V and J ends, which lost 2 bases and 0 bases, there was a span of 14 bases. The CDR3: CASSPLGLKGSYNSPLHF. The part of the CDR3 DNA that was read is TGTGCCAGCTCACCATTGGGCCTGAAGGGCTCCTATAATTCACCC.

Incomplete CDR3 DNA: TGTGCCAGCAGTGAAGGGAGGGTGGAACAGGGAGTAAATCAGCCC. Protein sequence: CASSEGRVEQGVNQP. The CDR3, in full, reads CASSEGRVEQGVNQPQHF. The chain employs TRBV6-1 and TRBJ1-5; D is perhaps TRBD1 (6 bases). The read stops 3 residues short of the end of the CDR3; the missing end is completed from the germline J gene. CDR3 size: 18 residues. Per the germline V gene, CDR1 is MNHNS and CDR2 is SASEGT. V was cut by 1 base and J by 4 bases, with 20 bases left in between.

A note on this clone: The CDR3 is cut off 3 residues early in the read; its end comes from the germline J gene. The gene calls are TRBV18 and TRBJ1-5; TRBD1 matches at 9 bases. There are 16 residues in the CDR3. Germline CDR1 and CDR2: KGHSH and LQKENI. V shed 4 bases and J 2 bases; nucleotides not matched to a gene: 6. The DNA read from the CDR3 is TGTGCCAGCTCACACACAGGGGGCCATGGCAATCAGCCC. Residues: CASSHTGGHGNQP. The CDR3 reads in full as CASSHTGGHGNQPQHF.

Remarks on this clone: The read terminates 3 residues before the CDR3 end, so the remaining end is supplied by the germline J gene. V gene TRBV7-9 combines with J gene TRBJ2-1; no firm D call. From germline, CDR1 is SEHNR and CDR2 FQNEAQ (reference sequence). The CDR3 extends over 15 amino acids. V was pared by 1 base and J by 2 bases, with 9 bases between. CDR3 DNA, as far as it was read: TGTGCCAGCAGCTTAGATGCGGCCCCCTACAATGAG. Its protein product is CASSLDAAPYNE. In full, the CDR3 reads CASSLDAAPYNEQFF.

To note about this clone: The CDR3 end falls 3 residues outside the read, so it is completed with the germline J gene. This chain joins TRBV28 and TRBJ2-5, with TRBD2 matching 9 bases. This CDR3 is built from 14 residues. Germline loops: CDR1 MDHEN, CDR2 SYDVKM. The V segment lost 7 bases and the J segment 2 bases; nucleotides outside the gene matches: 5. CDR3 sequence: CASNLAGVQETQYF. CDR3 DNA (partial): TGTGCCAGCAACTTAGCGGGGGTTCAAGAGACC.

As concerns this clone: With the read ending 3 residues before the CDR3 end, the germline J gene is used to fill in that end. V gene TRBV7-9 combines with J gene TRBJ1-4, with 7 bases fitting TRBD1. Germline assignment: CDR1 SEHNR and CDR2 FQNEAQ (reference sequence). The V gene end was trimmed by 1 base and the J gene end by 3 bases; junction bases not matched to a gene: 2. The CDR3 is made up of 15 amino acids. The CDR3 is CASSLGGTANEKLFF. Partial CDR3 DNA: TGTGCCAGCAGCTTAGGAGGGACAGCTAATGAAAAA.

Details on this clone: Coverage ceases 3 residues before the CDR3 finishes, and the germline J gene fills in the end. The chain combines TRBV5-5 with TRBJ1-1; weak D call: TRBD1 (5 bases). The CDR3 length is 13 residues. The germline CDR1 and CDR2 sequences are SGHKS and YYEKEE (reference sequence). Trimming removed 4 bases at V and 3 bases at J, with 10 bases between. CDR3 bases read: TGTGCCAGCAGCAAGCGGGGGGACACTGAA. It encodes CASSKRGDTE. The full CDR3 sequence reads CASSKRGDTEAFF.

This clone is called medium-sized based on its frequency. The sequence runs out 3 residues before the end of the CDR3; the remainder is reconstructed from the germline J gene. This sequence joins TRBV19 and TRBJ2-5; 8 bases line up with TRBD1. Per germline, CDR1 LNHDA and CDR2 SQIVND (reference sequence). The CDR3 is made up of 15 amino acids. V dropped 2 bases and J dropped 4; count of bases not matched to a gene: 6. CDR3 DNA (partial): TGTGCCAGTAGTATACAGGGGGCTTTCGGAGAGACC. Its protein product is CASSIQGAFGET. In full, the CDR3 reads CASSIQGAFGETQYF.

On this clone itself: The read gets to within 3 residues of the CDR3 end, and the germline J gene fills in the rest. The gene calls are TRBV5-1 and TRBJ2-2; 8 bases agree with TRBD1. The CDR3 spans 13 residues. V trimming: 10 bases; J trimming: 6 bases; junction bases outside the gene matches: 8. Germline CDR1 SGHRS, CDR2 YFSETQ. Incomplete CDR3 DNA: TGCGCCGGCCGACAGGGGACGGCCGGGGAG. The encoded protein is CAGRQGTAGE. The full CDR3 protein is CAGRQGTAGELFF. The full variable domain, in which reference TRBV5-1 and TRBJ2-2 provide the parts outside the CDR3, is KAGVTQTPRYLIKTRGQQVTLSCSPISGHRSVSWYQQTPGQGLQFLFEYFSETQRNKGNFPGRFSGRQFSNSRSEMNVSTLELGDSALYLCAGRQGTAGELFFGEGSRLTVL.

About this clone itself: Coverage ceases 3 residues before the CDR3 finishes, and the germline J gene fills in the end. The gene calls are TRBV30 and TRBJ1-1; 7 bases are shared with TRBD1. The CDR3 length is 14 residues. V gave up 6 bases and J gave up 0 bases; unmatched junction bases: 7. The V gene's germline CDR1 is GTSNPN and CDR2 SVGIG (reference sequence). The covered CDR3 bases are TGTGCCTGCCTAAAAGGACAGGTGAACACTGAA. Protein sequence: CACLKGQVNTE. The entire CDR3 protein reads CACLKGQVNTEAFF. Filled out from reference TRBV30 and TRBJ1-1, the complete variable domain reads SQTIHQWPATLVQPVGSPLSLECTVEGTSNPNLYWYRQAAGRGLQLLFYSVGIGQISSEVPQNLSASRPQDRQFILSSKKLLLSDSGFYLCACLKGQVNTEAFFGQGTRLTVV.

On this clone itself: From the germline J gene comes the end of the CDR3, since the read stops 3 residues before it. The chain employs TRBV20-1 and TRBJ2-7; D is perhaps TRBD1 (6 bases). Germline assignment: CDR1 DFQATT and CDR2 SNEGSKA (reference sequence). The CDR3 extends over 11 amino acids. Trimming stripped 3 bases from V and 3 bases from J, with 6 bases between. CDR3: CSARDSYEQYF. The DNA read from the CDR3 is TGCAGTGCTAGGGACAGCTACGAG.

Points on this clone: The read falls 3 residues short of the CDR3 end, and the missing part is taken from the germline J gene. J is TRBJ2-1 and V is TRBV7-1; tentatively, D is TRBD1 (6 bases). TRBV7-1 is marked as an open reading frame, function uncertain. Trimming took off 3 bases at V and 3 bases at J, with 27 bases between the two ends. The CDR3 has 20 residues. The CDR3 DNA, read in part, is TGTGCCAGCAGCTCGTCTTACAGGGATAGACTCCGACGGATCTACAATGAG. Protein sequence: CASSSSYRDRLRRIYNE. The full CDR3 reads CASSSSYRDRLRRIYNEQFF.